This passage covers 2 T cell receptor beta chains from one sample sequenced in a study of HIV-infected children after antiretroviral therapy interruption (dated by TCRdb to about 2019). Libraries were built with 3' RACE. TCRdb names Illumina MiSeq as the instrument used. To correct PCR amplification bias, TCR libraries were generated from RNA with a 3' RACE protocol that used unique molecular identifiers. TCRdb reanalyzed the raw reads on its own, using fastp at Q25 for trimming and MiXCR for clone calling, and kept in-frame beta chains. Rows are combined by CDR3 protein, so each entry shows the most common genes and DNA. This sample has some 51,000 distinct CDR3 sequences in its table, and more than 3.5% of those were observed once. The ten largest account for 0.55% to 0.85% of the sample. Sample treatment or condition, as interpreted from the label and publication: PENTA 11 planned treatment interruption arm or continuous ART arm.

This material consisted of CD45RA+ CD4+ T cells from PBMCs, pooled from several time points, taken from a donor given antiretroviral therapy, either interrupted or continuous. This specimen's cell subset or site label, per the study, means: naive CD4+ CD45RA+ CD45RO- T cells. These TCRs come from a pool of human donors with HIV.

This clonotype occurred many times. The V gene is TRBV7-9, the J gene TRBJ1-1, with D maybe TRBD1 (6 bases). The V gene's germline CDR1 is SEHNR and CDR2 FQNEAQ (reference sequence). V lost 6 bases and J lost 4, with 15 bases in between. This CDR3 has 14 amino acids. The CDR3 DNA is TGTGCCAGCAGTCCTAATGACAGGCCCACTGAAGCTTTCTTT. Encoded protein: CASSPNDRPTEAFF. The full variable domain, completed using reference TRBV7-9 and TRBJ1-1, is DTGVSQNPRHKITKRGQNVTFRCDPISEHNRLYWYRQTLGQGPEFLTYFQNEAQLEKSRLLSDRFSAERPKGSFSTLEIQRTEQGDSAMYLCASSPNDRPTEAFFGQGTRLTVV.

V is TRBV19 and J is TRBJ2-2, with D possibly TRBD1 on 6 matching bases. The germline V and J ends were trimmed by 5 bases and 6 bases, with 16 bases remaining between them. The CDR3 loop spans 15 amino acids. From germline, CDR1 is LNHDA and CDR2 SQIVND (reference sequence). The CDR3 spells CASSAQGSEAGELFF. As DNA, the CDR3 is TGTGCCAGTAGTGCCCAGGGGAGTGAGGCCGGGGAGCTGTTTTTT. The entire variable domain, with the rest obtained from reference TRBV19 and TRBJ2-2, is as follows: DGGITQSPKYLFRKEGQNVTLSCEQNLNHDAMYWYRQDPGQGLRLIYYSQIVNDFQKGDIAEGYSVSREKKESFPLTVTSAQKNPTAFYLCASSAQGSEAGELFFGEGSRLTVL.